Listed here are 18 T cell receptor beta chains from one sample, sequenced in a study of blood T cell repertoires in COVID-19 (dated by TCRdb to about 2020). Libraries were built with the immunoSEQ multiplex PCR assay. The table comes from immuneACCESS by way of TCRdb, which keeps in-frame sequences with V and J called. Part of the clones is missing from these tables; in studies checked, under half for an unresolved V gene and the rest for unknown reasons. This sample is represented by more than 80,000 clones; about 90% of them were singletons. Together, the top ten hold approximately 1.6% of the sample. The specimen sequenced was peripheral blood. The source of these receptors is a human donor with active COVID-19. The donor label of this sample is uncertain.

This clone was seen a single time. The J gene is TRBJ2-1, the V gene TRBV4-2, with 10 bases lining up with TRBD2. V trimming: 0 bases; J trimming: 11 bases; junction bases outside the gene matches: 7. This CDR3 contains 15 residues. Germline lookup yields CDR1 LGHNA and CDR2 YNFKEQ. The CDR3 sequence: CASSQDLAGAPQQFF. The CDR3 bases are TGTGCCAGCAGCCAAGACCTAGCGGGGGCCCCACAGCAGTTCTTC.

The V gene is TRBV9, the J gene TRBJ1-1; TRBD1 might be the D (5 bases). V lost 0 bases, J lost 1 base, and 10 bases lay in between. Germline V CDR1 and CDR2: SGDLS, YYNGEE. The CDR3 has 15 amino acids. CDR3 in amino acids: CASSVGLTENTEAFF. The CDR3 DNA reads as TGTGCCAGCAGCGTAGGACTGACAGAGAACACTGAAGCTTTCTTT. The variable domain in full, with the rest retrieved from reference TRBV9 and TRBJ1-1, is DSGVTQTPKHLITATGQRVTLRCSPRSGDLSVYWYQQSLDQGLQFLIQYYNGEERAKGNILERFSAQQFPDLHSELNLSSLELGDSALYFCASSVGLTENTEAFFGQGTRLTVV.

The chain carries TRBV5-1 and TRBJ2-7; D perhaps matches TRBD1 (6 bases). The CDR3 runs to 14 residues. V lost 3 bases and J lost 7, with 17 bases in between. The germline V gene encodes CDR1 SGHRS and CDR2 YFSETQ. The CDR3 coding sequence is TGCGCCAGCAGCTGGACAGTAGGGGGAAGGGAGCAGTACTTC. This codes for CASSWTVGGREQYF.

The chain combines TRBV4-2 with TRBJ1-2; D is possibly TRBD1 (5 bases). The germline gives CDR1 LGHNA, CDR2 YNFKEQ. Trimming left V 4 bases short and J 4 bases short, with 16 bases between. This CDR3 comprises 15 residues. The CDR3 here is CASSPQGRVTYGYTF. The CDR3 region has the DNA TGTGCCAGCAGCCCCCAGGGAAGGGTTACCTATGGCTACACCTTC.

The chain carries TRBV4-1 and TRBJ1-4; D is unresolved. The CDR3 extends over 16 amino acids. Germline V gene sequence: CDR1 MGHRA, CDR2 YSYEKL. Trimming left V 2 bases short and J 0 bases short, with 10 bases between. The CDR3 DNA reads TGCGCCAGCAGCCAATGGGGAGAGGCAACTAATGAAAAACTGTTTTTT. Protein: CASSQWGEATNEKLFF.

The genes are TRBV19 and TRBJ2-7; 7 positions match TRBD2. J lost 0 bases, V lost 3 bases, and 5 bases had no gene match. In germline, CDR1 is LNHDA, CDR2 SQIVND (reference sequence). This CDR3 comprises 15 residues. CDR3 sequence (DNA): TGTGCCAGTAGTATGCTGGCGGGAGACTCCTACGAGCAGTACTTC. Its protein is CASSMLAGDSYEQYF.

CDR3 loop: CASSFEFKGAEDEQFF. The CDR3 region has the DNA TGTGCCAGCAGCTTTGAGTTTAAGGGGGCGGAGGATGAGCAGTTCTTC. V gene TRBV5-6 combines with J gene TRBJ2-1; TRBD1 agrees at 7 bases. V shed 2 bases, J shed 8 bases, and the junction held 13 bases outside the gene matches. CDR1 is SGHDT and CDR2 is YYEEEE in the germline V gene. This CDR3 has 16 residues.

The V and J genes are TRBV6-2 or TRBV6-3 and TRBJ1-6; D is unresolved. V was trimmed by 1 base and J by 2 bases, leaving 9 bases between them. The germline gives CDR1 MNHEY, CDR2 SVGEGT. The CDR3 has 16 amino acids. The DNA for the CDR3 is TGTGCCAGCAGTTACTATCCGGGAACCTATAATTCACCCCTCCACTTT. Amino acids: CASSYYPGTYNSPLHF.

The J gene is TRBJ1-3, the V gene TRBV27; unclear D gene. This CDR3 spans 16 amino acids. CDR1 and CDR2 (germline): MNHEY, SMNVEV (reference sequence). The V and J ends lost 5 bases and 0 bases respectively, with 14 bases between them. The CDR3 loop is CASSDITDSSGNTIYF. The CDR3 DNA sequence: TGTGCCAGCAGTGACATCACTGATTCCTCTGGAAACACCATATATTTT.

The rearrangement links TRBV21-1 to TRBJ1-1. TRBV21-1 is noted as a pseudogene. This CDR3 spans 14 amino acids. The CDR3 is CARLPLFANTEAFF. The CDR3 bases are TGTGCCAGACTCCCCCTATTCGCGAACACTGAAGCTTTCTTT.

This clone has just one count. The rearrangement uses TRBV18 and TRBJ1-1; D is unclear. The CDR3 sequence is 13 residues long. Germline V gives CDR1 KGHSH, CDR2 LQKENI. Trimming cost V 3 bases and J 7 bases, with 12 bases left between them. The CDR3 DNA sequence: TGTGCCAGCTCACCCTATTTGTACGGTGAAGCTTTCTTT. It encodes CASSPYLYGEAFF.

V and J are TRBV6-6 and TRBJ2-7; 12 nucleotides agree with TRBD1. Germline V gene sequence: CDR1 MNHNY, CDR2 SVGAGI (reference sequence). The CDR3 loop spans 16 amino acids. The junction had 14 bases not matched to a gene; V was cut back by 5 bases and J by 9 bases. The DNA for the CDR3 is TGTGCCAGCAGTGCCCGGGACAGGGGGCGTAAGGGGTGGCAGTACTTC. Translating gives CASSARDRGRKGWQYF.

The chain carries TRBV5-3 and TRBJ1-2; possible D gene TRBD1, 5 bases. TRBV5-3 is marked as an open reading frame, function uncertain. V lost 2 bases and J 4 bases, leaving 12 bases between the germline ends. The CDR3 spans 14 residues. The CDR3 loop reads CARSLNRQIYGYTF. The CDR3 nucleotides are TGTGCCAGAAGCTTAAATAGACAGATCTATGGCTACACCTTC.

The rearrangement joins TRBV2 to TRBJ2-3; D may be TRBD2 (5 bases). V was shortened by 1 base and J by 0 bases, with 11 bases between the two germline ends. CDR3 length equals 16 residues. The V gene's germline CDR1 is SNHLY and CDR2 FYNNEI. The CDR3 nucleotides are TGTGCCAGCAGTGAAGGTGGACTTAAAAGCACAGATACGCAGTATTTT. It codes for CASSEGGLKSTDTQYF.

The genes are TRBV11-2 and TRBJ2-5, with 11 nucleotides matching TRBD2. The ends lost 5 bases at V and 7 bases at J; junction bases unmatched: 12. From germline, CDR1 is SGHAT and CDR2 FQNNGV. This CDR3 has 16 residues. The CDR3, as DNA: TGTGCCAGCAGCCAGCTCCTAGCGGGGGGTAAGGGGACCCAGTACTTC. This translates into CASSQLLAGGKGTQYF.

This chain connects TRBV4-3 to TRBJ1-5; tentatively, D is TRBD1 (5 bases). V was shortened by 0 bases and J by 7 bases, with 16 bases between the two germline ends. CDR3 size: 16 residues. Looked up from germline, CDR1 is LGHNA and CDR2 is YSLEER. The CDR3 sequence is CASSQEVTGPGQPQHF. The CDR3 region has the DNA TGCGCCAGCAGCCAAGAAGTCACAGGTCCCGGGCAGCCCCAGCATTTT.

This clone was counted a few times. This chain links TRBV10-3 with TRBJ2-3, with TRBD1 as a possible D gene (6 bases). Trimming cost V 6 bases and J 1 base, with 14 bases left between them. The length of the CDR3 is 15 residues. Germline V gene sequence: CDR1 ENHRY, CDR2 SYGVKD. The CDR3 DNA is TGTGCCATCAGAAACCGGGACACCCGCACAGATACGCAGTATTTT. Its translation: CAIRNRDTRTDTQYF.

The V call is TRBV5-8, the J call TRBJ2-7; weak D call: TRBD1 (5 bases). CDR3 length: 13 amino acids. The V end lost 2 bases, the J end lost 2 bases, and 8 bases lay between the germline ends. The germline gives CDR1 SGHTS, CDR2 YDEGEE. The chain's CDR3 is CASSLSGTYEQYF. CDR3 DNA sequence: TGTGCCAGCAGCTTATCAGGGACCTACGAGCAGTACTTC.